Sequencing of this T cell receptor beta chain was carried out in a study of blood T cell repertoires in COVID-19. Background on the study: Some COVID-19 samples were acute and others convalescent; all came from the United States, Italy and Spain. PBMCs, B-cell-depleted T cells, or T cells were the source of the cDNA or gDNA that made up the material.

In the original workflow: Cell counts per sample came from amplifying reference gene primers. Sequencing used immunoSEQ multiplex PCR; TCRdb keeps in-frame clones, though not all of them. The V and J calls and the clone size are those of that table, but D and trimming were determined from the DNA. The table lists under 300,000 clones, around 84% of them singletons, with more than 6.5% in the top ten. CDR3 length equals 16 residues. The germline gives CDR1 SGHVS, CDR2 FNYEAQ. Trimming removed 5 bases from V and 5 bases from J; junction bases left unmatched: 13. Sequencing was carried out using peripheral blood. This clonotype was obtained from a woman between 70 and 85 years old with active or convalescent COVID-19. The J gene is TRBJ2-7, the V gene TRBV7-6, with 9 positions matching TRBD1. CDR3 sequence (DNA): TGTGCCAGCAGCCCAGTACCCGGGACAGGGCTCCACGAGCAGTACTTC. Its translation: CASSPVPGTGLHEQYF.